This TCR beta chain was recovered during a study of blood T cell repertoires in COVID-19. Study background: COVID-19 samples from acute and convalescent phases originated in the United States, Italy and Spain. Sources were T cells, B-cell-depleted T cells, or PBMCs; the material itself was cDNA or gDNA.

Authors' methods: Quantification of nucleated cells was approximated via reference gene primer amplification. Data came from immunoSEQ multiplex PCR; TCRdb stores just in-frame clones and leaves some out. V, J and clone size reflect that table, while D and trimming were determined from the DNA. Found here are over 50,000 clones, about 85% of them singletons; the top ten hold more than 8.5%. V lost 3 bases and J lost 1; bases outside the gene matches: 3. The length of the CDR3 is 16 residues. Germline CDR1 LNHNV, CDR2 YYDKDF (reference sequence). This chain joins TRBV15 and TRBJ2-1, with 10 bases that match TRBD1. What was sequenced was peripheral blood. This TCR was recovered from a human donor in a cohort sampled during active COVID-19. This chain's CDR3 is CATSSGQGGSYNEQFF. CDR3 DNA: TGTGCCACCAGCAGCGGACAGGGGGGTTCCTACAATGAGCAGTTCTTC.